The clone carrying this T cell receptor beta chain was counted ten times or more. Its antigen is unknown. The data originate from a study of T-cell reconstitution after alpha-beta-depleted transplantation in children. The library targeted TCRbeta and was prepared with unique molecular identifiers. Each CDR3 protein gets one entry after TCRdb re-called the PCR reads with MiXCR. The repertoire holds 450,000 to 600,000 distinct CDR3 sequences, with roughly a tenth as singletons. The CDR3 loop spans 16 amino acids. Germline V lookup: CDR1 LGHNA, CDR2 YSLEER. V dropped 0 bases and J dropped 0 bases, with 12 bases sitting between them. Study-wide findings and caveats: At around two months after transplant, the alpha-beta T cells were reportedly derived from several hundred expanded clones that came from non-depleted graft cells.

The chain links TRBV4-3 to TRBJ2-7; D is undetermined. The receptor comes from a child between 2 and 9 years old with inherited bone marrow failure, due to receive a stem cell transplant. This specimen consisted of PBMCs, obtained before TCRalphabeta/CD19-depleted stem cell transplant. In nucleotides, the CDR3 is TGCGCCAGCAGCCAAGAGTCGGGCGCCTTCTCCTACGAGCAGTACTTC. Its translation: CASSQESGAFSYEQYF.